This T cell receptor (beta chain) was captured in a study of T cells in Graves' hyperthyroidism and ophthalmopathy. This clonotype showed up many times. Its target is not known. Regarding the study as a whole: Ophthalmopathy could be told apart from stable hyperthyroidism with a 13 V-J model. Blood samples included most of the expanded thyroid clonotypes exceeding 0.001.

Lactation, pregnancy, other autoimmune disease or uncontrolled infection led to exclusion of patients. Blood was drawn at first hyperthyroidism diagnosis, before any ophthalmopathy symptoms. RNA transcripts gave rise to amplified TCR beta CDR3 regions. The HTBI set primed first-round TCR CDR3 RT-PCR. Each CDR3 protein gets one entry after TCRdb re-called the multiplex PCR reads with MiXCR. The data show some 600,000 distinct CDR3 sequences, with about 15% seen just once and approximately 5.7% held by the top ten. Germline CDR1 reads LNHDA; CDR2 reads SQIVND (reference sequence). The length of the CDR3 is 13 residues. V was cut by 8 bases and J by 5 bases, with 16 bases left in between.

The sample was blood. The chain carries TRBV19 and TRBJ2-7; the D gene is possibly TRBD2 (6 bases). The receptor was isolated from a woman aged 25 to 39 with Graves' hyperthyroidism that later progressed to Graves' ophthalmopathy. Here the CDR3 DNA reads TGTGCCAGTCGGACGGAGGGTTCCAACGAGCAGTACTTC. Its translation: CASRTEGSNEQYF.